The 22 T cell receptor beta chains given below trace back to one sample, sequenced in a study of blood T cell repertoires in COVID-19. Libraries were prepared by immunoSEQ multiplex PCR; TCRdb keeps only in-frame clonotypes and omits some of them. The sample contains some 45,000 clones, more than 65% of which appear only once. Source material: peripheral blood. The source is a human donor in a cohort sampled during active COVID-19.

The chain employs TRBV29-1 and TRBJ2-2; 14 bases line up with TRBD2. CDR3 length: 14 amino acids. Unmatched junction bases numbered 4, after V lost 6 bases and J lost 7 bases. Germline values: CDR1 SQVTM, CDR2 ANQGSEA. The CDR3 nucleotides are TGCAGCGTGGGGACTAGCGGGAGCGGCGGGGAGCTGTTTTTT. It is translated as CSVGTSGSGGELFF.

The chain combines TRBV5-5 with TRBJ1-1, with D unresolved. V lost 4 bases and J 3 bases, leaving 13 bases between the germline ends. CDR3 length: 14 residues. Per the germline V gene, CDR1 is SGHKS and CDR2 is YYEKEE (reference sequence). The CDR3 DNA reads as TGTGCCAGCAGCATTCGCGGCGGGTACACTGAAGCTTTCTTT. Translated, it gives CASSIRGGYTEAFF.

This clone was recorded once. The DNA of the CDR3 is TGTGCCAGCAGCCCTACGGAGGAGTTTGCAGAGACCCAGTACTTC. It codes for CASSPTEEFAETQYF. The rearrangement links TRBV11-2 to TRBJ2-5; TRBD2 might be the D (5 bases). Germline V gene lookup returns CDR1 SGHAT and CDR2 FQNNGV. Trimming took off 5 bases at V and 4 bases at J, with 17 bases between the two ends. CDR3 size: 15 residues.

The gene calls are TRBV6-1 and TRBJ2-7, with 8 bases fitting TRBD2. The CDR3 runs to 15 residues. CDR1 MNHNS and CDR2 SASEGT come from the germline V gene. The ends lost 2 bases at V and 0 bases at J; junction bases unmatched: 3. CDR3 protein: CASSESGSSSYEQYF. In DNA, the CDR3 is TGTGCCAGCAGTGAAAGCGGGAGTAGCTCCTACGAGCAGTACTTC.

This clone has a handful of counts. The V call is TRBV7-2, the J call TRBJ2-7, with 8 bases that match TRBD1. The CDR3 loop spans 19 amino acids. V shed 4 bases, J shed 0 bases, and the junction held 17 bases outside the gene matches. The germline V gene encodes CDR1 SGHTA and CDR2 FQGNSA. DNA of the CDR3: TGTGCCAGCAGCTGGAGACAGGGGTGGGAGGCGGGTCTCTCCTACGAGCAGTACTTC. Protein product: CASSWRQGWEAGLSYEQYF.

This chain connects TRBV3-1 (or the pseudogene TRBV3-2) to TRBJ1-2; TRBD1 agrees at 8 bases. Unmatched junction bases numbered 1, after V lost 0 bases and J lost 4 bases. CDR1 is LGHDT, CDR2 YNNKEL, per germline (reference sequence). The CDR3 loop spans 14 amino acids. The CDR3 sequence is CASSQDGTGYGYTF. The CDR3 DNA follows: TGTGCCAGCAGCCAAGACGGGACAGGCTATGGCTACACCTTC.

The chain combines TRBV7-2 with TRBJ2-3; the D gene is possibly TRBD1 (5 bases). The CDR3 sequence is 15 residues long. The germline V and J ends were trimmed by 4 bases and 2 bases, with 13 bases remaining between them. The germline CDR1 and CDR2 sequences are SGHTA and FQGNSA. CDR3 amino acids: CASSSPGSTTDTQYF. CDR3 nucleotides: TGTGCCAGCAGCTCTCCAGGGTCTACCACAGATACGCAGTATTTT.

V and J are TRBV28 and TRBJ1-3; 7 bases are a match to TRBD1. Germline V gene sequence: CDR1 MDHEN, CDR2 SYDVKM. The V and J ends lost 5 bases and 4 bases, in that order; junction bases with no gene match: 5. The CDR3 contains 14 residues. The CDR3 DNA follows: TGTGCCAGCAGTCCGACAGGGAAGGGAAACACCATATATTTT. Its protein is CASSPTGKGNTIYF.

The chain carries TRBV6-1 and TRBJ1-2; unclear D gene. The CDR3 sequence is 13 residues long. Germline loops: CDR1 MNHNS, CDR2 SASEGT. Trimming pared 3 bases from V and 4 bases from J, leaving 9 bases between. This CDR3 is CASSDPGPYGYTF. In DNA, the CDR3 is TGTGCCAGCAGTGACCCGGGTCCCTATGGCTACACCTTC.

The chain couples TRBV10-3 to TRBJ2-1, with D perhaps matching TRBD2 (6 bases). CDR1 is ENHRY, CDR2 SYGVKD, per germline. With 3 bases removed from V and 6 bases from J, the gap between germline ends came to 6 bases. This CDR3 contains 12 residues. The CDR3 spells CAISDGGNEQFF. In nucleotides, the CDR3 is TGTGCCATCAGTGACGGGGGCAATGAGCAGTTCTTC.

This rearrangement joins TRBV5-1 to TRBJ1-2; D perhaps matches TRBD1 (6 bases). There are 16 residues in the CDR3. In germline, CDR1 is SGHRS, CDR2 YFSETQ. V was pared by 4 bases and J by 2 bases, with 18 bases between. The CDR3 bases are TGCGCCAGCAGCAGGTACCTAGACAGGAAGAACTATGGCTACACCTTC. Translated, it gives CASSRYLDRKNYGYTF.

With regard to this clone: The junction does not match germline at one end; this may be a read error. The V and J genes are TRBV12-3 or TRBV12-4 and TRBJ1-1; D gene ambiguous. The CDR3 runs to 13 residues. The CDR3 is CAAAVLDGSGCIF. In DNA, the CDR3 is TGTGCAGCCGCAGTCTTGGATGGGAGCGGGTGTATCTTT.

This rearrangement joins TRBV3-1 (or the pseudogene TRBV3-2) to TRBJ2-6, with D maybe TRBD1 (6 bases). Looked up from germline, CDR1 is LGHDT and CDR2 is YNNKEL (reference sequence). This CDR3 has 14 amino acids. The ends were cut back, 4 bases at V and 2 bases at J, with 6 bases in the middle. CDR3 coding DNA: TGTGCCAGCAGCCCAGGGGCTGGGGCCAACGTCCTGACTTTC. As protein: CASSPGAGANVLTF.

This clone has a handful of counts. The J gene is TRBJ2-7, the V gene TRBV7-8, with TRBD2 matching 10 bases. J lost 4 bases, V lost 2 bases, and 5 bases had no gene match. CDR1 and CDR2 (germline): SGHVS, FQNEAQ. This CDR3 has 15 residues. CDR3 coding DNA: TGTGCCAGCAGCTTAAGCGGGAGGGCCGGGTACGAGCAGTACTTC. The encoded protein is CASSLSGRAGYEQYF.

V usage is TRBV11-2 and J usage is TRBJ1-3; tentatively, D is TRBD1 (6 bases). The germline V gene has CDR1 SGHAT and CDR2 FQNNGV. CDR3 length: 15 amino acids. V gave up 3 bases and J gave up 0 bases, with 9 bases separating them. The CDR3 region is CASSFSRGSGNTIYF. The DNA of the CDR3 is TGTGCCAGCAGCTTCAGCAGGGGCTCTGGAAACACCATATATTTT.

This rearrangement joins TRBV7-2 to TRBJ2-3, with 14 bases identical to TRBD2. CDR3 length: 17 residues. Germline CDR1 reads SGHTA; CDR2 reads FQGNSA. V was pared by 2 bases and J by 5 bases, with 6 bases of the junction left unmatched. The CDR3 nucleotides read TGTGCCAGCAGCTTACGACTAGCGGGAGGGCCGGGAGATACGCAGTATTTT. Translation gives CASSLRLAGGPGDTQYF.

The J gene is TRBJ2-7, the V gene TRBV18; the match to TRBD2 covers 14 bases. CDR3 length: 15 residues. After removal of 4 bases from V and 6 bases from J, the junction contained 5 bases not matched to a gene. Germline CDR1 KGHSH, CDR2 LQKENI. The CDR3: CASSLGLAGVSEQYF. CDR3 DNA: TGTGCCAGCTCACTGGGACTAGCGGGAGTTTCCGAGCAGTACTTC.

The chain links TRBV7-8 to TRBJ2-5; the D is unclear. V was clipped by 1 base and J by 5 bases, with 8 bases between them. Germline V CDR1 and CDR2: SGHVS, FQNEAQ. The CDR3 runs to 13 residues. In DNA form, the CDR3 reads TGTGCCAGCAGCTTAGTCCCCGGGGAGACCCAGTACTTC. Translating gives CASSLVPGETQYF. Full variable domain (missing parts from reference TRBV7-8 and TRBJ2-5): GAGVSQSPRYKVAKRGQDVALRCDPISGHVSLFWYQQALGQGPEFLTYFQNEAQLDKSGLPSDRFFAERPEGSVSTLKIQRTQQEDSAVYLCASSLVPGETQYFGPGTRLLVL.

The chain couples TRBV18 to TRBJ1-6; possible D gene TRBD1, 5 bases. Trimming cost V 5 bases and J 8 bases, with 13 bases left between them. The length of the CDR3 is 14 residues. Germline V CDR1 and CDR2: KGHSH, LQKENI. CDR3: CASSLRQLDSPLHF. CDR3 bases: TGTGCCAGCTCATTACGACAGTTAGATTCACCCCTCCACTTT.

The chain employs TRBV11-3 and TRBJ2-5; maybe TRBD2 (6 bases). This CDR3 spans 12 amino acids. V was shortened by 5 bases and J by 4 bases, with 8 bases between the two germline ends. The V gene's germline CDR1 is SGHNT and CDR2 YENEEA. In DNA, the CDR3 is TGTGCCAGCAGCGGTAGCGGAGAGACCCAGTACTTC. It translates to CASSGSGETQYF.

The chain joins TRBV28 to TRBJ2-7; D might be TRBD1 (6 bases). V lost 9 bases, J lost 2 bases, and 14 bases lay in between. Per the germline V gene, CDR1 is MDHEN and CDR2 is SYDVKM. This CDR3 is 13 amino acids long. CDR3 protein: CASTGTPPYEQYF. The DNA for the CDR3 is TGTGCCAGTACCGGGACACCCCCCTACGAGCAGTACTTC.

This rearrangement joins TRBV28 to TRBJ1-2; 8 nucleotides agree with TRBD1. Germline CDR1 reads MDHEN; CDR2 reads SYDVKM. This CDR3 has 16 amino acids. The V and J ends lost 7 bases and 0 bases, in that order; junction bases with no gene match: 10. CDR3 loop: CASTADRDPSNYGYTF. The CDR3 DNA is TGTGCCAGCACCGCGGACAGGGACCCATCTAACTATGGCTACACCTTC.